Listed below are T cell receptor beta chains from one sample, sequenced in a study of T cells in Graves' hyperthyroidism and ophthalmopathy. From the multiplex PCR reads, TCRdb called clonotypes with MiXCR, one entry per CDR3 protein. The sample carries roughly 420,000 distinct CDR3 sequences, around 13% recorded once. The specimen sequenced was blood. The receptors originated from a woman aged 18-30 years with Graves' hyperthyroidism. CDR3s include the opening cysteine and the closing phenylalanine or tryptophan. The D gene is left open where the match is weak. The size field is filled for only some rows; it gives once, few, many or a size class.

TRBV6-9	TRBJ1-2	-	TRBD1	CASSYSQQGNYGYTF	TGTGCCAGCAGTTATTCACAACAGGGGAACTATGGCTACACCTTC
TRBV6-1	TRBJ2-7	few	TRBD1	CASSESYETGGYEQYF	TGTGCCAGCAGTGAAAGTTATGAGACAGGGGGCTACGAGCAGTACTTC
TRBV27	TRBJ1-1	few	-	CASSLLAASNTEAFF	TGTGCCAGCAGTTTATTGGCAGCCAGCAACACTGAAGCTTTCTTT
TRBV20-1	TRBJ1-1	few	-	CSARGGGGGLGTEAFF	TGCAGTGCTAGAGGGGGGGGGGGGGGGCTGGGAACTGAAGCTTTCTTT
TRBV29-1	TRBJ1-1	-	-	CSVARRLNTEAFF	TGCAGCGTCGCCCGCAGGCTGAACACTGAAGCTTTCTTT
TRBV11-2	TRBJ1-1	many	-	CASSLTNRNTEAFF	TGTGCCAGCAGCCTAACGAACAGGAACACTGAAGCTTTCTTT
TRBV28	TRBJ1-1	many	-	CASSPDGWGSNTEAFF	TGTGCCAGCAGTCCGGATGGATGGGGGTCGAACACTGAAGCTTTCTTT
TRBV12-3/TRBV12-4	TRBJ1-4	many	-	CASSSREFNEKLFF	TGTGCCAGCAGTTCCAGGGAATTTAATGAAAAACTGTTTTTT
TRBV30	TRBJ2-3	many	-	CAWSSGGGSDTQYF	TGTGCCTGGAGCTCCGGCGGTGGTTCAGATACGCAGTATTTT
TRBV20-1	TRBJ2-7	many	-	CSAGDGDSTKQYF	TGCAGTGCTGGGGACGGAGATTCTACGAAGCAGTACTTC
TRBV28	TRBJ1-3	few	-	CASSLGSISGNTIYF	TGTGCCAGCAGTTTAGGATCGATCTCTGGAAACACCATATATTTT
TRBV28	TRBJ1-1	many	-	CASTEYTSEAFF	TGTGCCAGCACCGAGTACACCTCTGAAGCTTTCTTT
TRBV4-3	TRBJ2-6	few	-	CASSQDRPASGANVLTF	TGCGCCAGCAGCCAAGATAGACCAGCCTCTGGGGCCAACGTCCTGACTTTC
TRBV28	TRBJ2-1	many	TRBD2	CASRDGTSGTYNEQFF	TGTGCCAGCAGAGACGGGACTAGCGGGACCTACAATGAGCAGTTCTTC
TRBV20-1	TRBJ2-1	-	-	CSARVRGYNEQFF	TGCAGTGCTAGAGTCCGCGGATACAATGAGCAGTTCTTC
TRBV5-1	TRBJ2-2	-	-	CASSLGFGNTGGLFF	TGCGCCAGCAGCTTGGGATTCGGGAACACCGGGGGGCTGTTTTTT
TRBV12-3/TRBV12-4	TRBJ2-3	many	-	CASSFLGMGSTDTQYF	TGTGCCAGCAGTTTTTTAGGGATGGGTAGCACAGATACGCAGTATTTT
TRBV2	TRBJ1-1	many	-	CASMTLGLAEAFF	TGTGCCAGCATGACATTGGGGCTCGCTGAAGCTTTCTTT
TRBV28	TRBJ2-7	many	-	CATAGPSNEQYF	TGTGCCACCGCGGGCCCTTCAAACGAGCAGTACTTC
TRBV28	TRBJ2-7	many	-	CASIGSGWYYEQYF	TGTGCCAGCATAGGGTCAGGGTGGTACTACGAGCAGTACTTC
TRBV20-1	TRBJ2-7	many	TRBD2	CSARSSGFYEQYF	TGCAGTGCTCGGTCTAGCGGGTTCTACGAGCAGTACTTC
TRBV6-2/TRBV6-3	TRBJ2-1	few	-	CGSTRESSYNEQFF	TGTGGCTCAACCAGGGAAAGCTCCTACAATGAGCAGTTCTTC
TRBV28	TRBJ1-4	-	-	CASSHALGQNEKLFF	TGTGCCAGCAGTCACGCCCTAGGACAGAATGAAAAACTGTTTTTT
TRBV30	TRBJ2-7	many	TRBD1	CAWSSTLGQRAYEQYF	TGTGCCTGGAGTTCAACCCTGGGACAGAGAGCCTACGAGCAGTACTTC
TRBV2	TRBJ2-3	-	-	CASSEEAGWDTQYF	TGTGCCAGCAGTGAAGAGGCAGGGTGGGATACGCAGTATTTT
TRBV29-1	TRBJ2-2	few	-	CSVEKTNTGELFF	TGCAGCGTTGAAAAGACGAACACCGGGGAGCTGTTTTTT
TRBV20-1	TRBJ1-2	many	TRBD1	CSARGQGYTF	TGCAGTGCTAGGGGACAGGGCTACACCTTC
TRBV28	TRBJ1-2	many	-	CASSWTTRGYTF	TGTGCCAGCAGTTGGACGACCCGGGGCTACACCTTC
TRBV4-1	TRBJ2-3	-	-	CASSQVPLTTNTDTQYF	TGCGCCAGCAGCCAAGTTCCCCTCACGACTAATACAGATACGCAGTATTTT
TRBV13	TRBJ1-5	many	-	CASSEGQPNQPQHF	TGTGCCAGCAGCGAAGGACAGCCAAATCAGCCCCAGCATTTT
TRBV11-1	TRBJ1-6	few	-	CASSLTTGSVLHF	TGTGCCAGCAGCTTAACGACAGGTTCAGTCCTCCACTTT
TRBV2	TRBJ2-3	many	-	CASSEDGRGTDTQYF	TGTGCCAGCAGTGAAGACGGGAGAGGCACAGATACGCAGTATTTT
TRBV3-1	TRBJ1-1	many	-	CASSQDLKRVGTEAFF	TGTGCCAGCAGCCAAGATCTTAAGAGGGTTGGCACTGAAGCTTTCTTT
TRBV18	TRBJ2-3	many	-	CASSPGRGQDTDTQYF	TGTGCCAGCTCACCAGGGCGGGGGCAAGACACAGATACGCAGTATTTT
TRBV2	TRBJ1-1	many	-	CASSVQGDNTEAFF	TGTGCCAGCAGTGTACAGGGTGATAACACTGAAGCTTTCTTT
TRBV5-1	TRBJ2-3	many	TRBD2	CASSPTSVDTQYF	TGCGCCAGCAGCCCTACTAGCGTGGATACGCAGTATTTT
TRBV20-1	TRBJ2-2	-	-	CSASSRLNTGELFF	TGCAGTGCTAGTTCAAGGTTGAACACCGGGGAGCTGTTTTTT
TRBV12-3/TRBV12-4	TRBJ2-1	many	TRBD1	CASSLGQTSYNEQFF	TGTGCCAGCAGTTTGGGACAGACGTCCTACAATGAGCAGTTCTTC
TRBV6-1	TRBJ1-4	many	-	CASSLEGAANEKLFF	TGTGCCAGCAGTTTAGAGGGAGCCGCTAATGAAAAACTGTTTTTT
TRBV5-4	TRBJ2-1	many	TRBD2	CASSLFGGRGVQFF	TGTGCCAGCAGCTTGTTCGGGGGGCGGGGGGTTCAGTTCTTC